Listed below are T cell receptor beta chains from one sample, sequenced in a study of blood T cell repertoires in COVID-19. Only in-frame clones appear in the TCRdb table, and some are missing; sequencing was by immunoSEQ multiplex PCR. In the table there are approximately 70,000 clones, roughly 80% of which are singletons. Sequenced: peripheral blood. The receptors shown here come from a woman aged 70-85 years with acute or convalescent COVID-19. Both conserved end residues are part of each CDR3. The D gene is left open where the match is weak. Expanded clones are given a class, and other clones once, few, many or no size at all.

v_call: TRBV11-2; j_call: TRBJ1-1; d_call: NA; clone_size: NA; cdr3_aa: CASSLTGHENTEAFF; cdr3_nt: TGTGCCAGCAGCCTAACGGGACACGAGAACACTGAAGCTTTCTTT
v_call: TRBV29-1; j_call: TRBJ2-5; d_call: TRBD1; clone_size: NA; cdr3_aa: CSVEAGQGGFWRETQYF; cdr3_nt: TGCAGCGTTGAAGCAGGACAGGGCGGATTTTGGAGGGAGACCCAGTACTTC
v_call: TRBV10-3; j_call: TRBJ1-6; d_call: NA; clone_size: once; cdr3_aa: CAISTGINNSPLHF; cdr3_nt: TGTGCCATCAGTACCGGGATAAATAATTCACCCCTCCACTTT
v_call: TRBV19; j_call: TRBJ1-1; d_call: NA; clone_size: NA; cdr3_aa: CASSVSTRPTEAFF; cdr3_nt: TGTGCCAGTAGTGTATCCACCAGGCCCACTGAAGCTTTCTTT
v_call: TRBV29-1; j_call: TRBJ1-1; d_call: NA; clone_size: NA; cdr3_aa: CSGNREGEAFF; cdr3_nt: TGCAGCGGAAACAGGGAGGGTGAAGCTTTCTTT
v_call: TRBV30; j_call: TRBJ2-1; d_call: TRBD1; clone_size: NA; cdr3_aa: CAWSTGGREQFF; cdr3_nt: TGTGCCTGGAGTACAGGGGGACGTGAGCAGTTCTTC
v_call: TRBV19; j_call: TRBJ2-1; d_call: TRBD2; clone_size: NA; cdr3_aa: CASSFHLTGRGLAGVDEQFF; cdr3_nt: TGTGCCAGTAGTTTCCACCTGACAGGGCGGGGACTAGCGGGAGTAGATGAGCAGTTCTTC
v_call: TRBV18; j_call: TRBJ1-5; d_call: NA; clone_size: NA; cdr3_aa: CASSDLPGAEQPQHF; cdr3_nt: TGTGCCAGCTCAGATTTGCCAGGGGCGGAACAGCCCCAGCATTTT
v_call: TRBV25-1; j_call: TRBJ1-1; d_call: TRBD1; clone_size: NA; cdr3_aa: CASSDPGQGNTEAFF; cdr3_nt: TGTGCCAGCAGTGACCCCGGACAGGGGAACACTGAAGCTTTCTTT
v_call: TRBV6-1; j_call: TRBJ2-2; d_call: NA; clone_size: once; cdr3_aa: CASSVMQGGGTGELFF; cdr3_nt: TGTGCCAGCAGTGTAATGCAGGGGGGCGGAACCGGGGAGCTGTTTTTT
v_call: TRBV5-1; j_call: TRBJ2-3; d_call: NA; clone_size: NA; cdr3_aa: CASSETLGGDTQYF; cdr3_nt: TGCGCCAGCAGCGAGACACTTGGAGGAGATACGCAGTATTTT
v_call: TRBV28; j_call: TRBJ1-6; d_call: TRBD1; clone_size: few; cdr3_aa: CASSPRQGFYSPLHF; cdr3_nt: TGTGCCAGCAGTCCAAGACAGGGTTTCTATTCACCCCTCCACTTT
v_call: TRBV28; j_call: TRBJ1-5; d_call: NA; clone_size: NA; cdr3_aa: CASGSSAQPQHF; cdr3_nt: TGTGCCAGCGGCTCAAGCGCTCAGCCCCAGCATTTT
v_call: TRBV30; j_call: TRBJ1-3; d_call: NA; clone_size: NA; cdr3_aa: CAWSRTGNTIYF; cdr3_nt: TGTGCCTGGAGTAGGACAGGAAACACCATATATTTT
v_call: TRBV30; j_call: TRBJ1-2; d_call: NA; clone_size: NA; cdr3_aa: CAWSVYRASNYGYTF; cdr3_nt: TGTGCCTGGAGTGTCTACAGGGCCTCTAACTATGGCTACACCTTC
v_call: TRBV19; j_call: TRBJ1-1; d_call: NA; clone_size: once; cdr3_aa: CASSRSGVAGTEAFF; cdr3_nt: TGTGCCAGTAGTAGATCGGGGGTCGCGGGCACTGAAGCTTTCTTT
v_call: TRBV15; j_call: TRBJ1-2; d_call: NA; clone_size: NA; cdr3_aa: CATSRDRGSTYGYTF; cdr3_nt: TGTGCCACCAGCAGAGATCGCGGAAGCACTTATGGCTACACCTTC
v_call: TRBV5-1; j_call: TRBJ2-1; d_call: TRBD2; clone_size: NA; cdr3_aa: CASSPAGTSGSDEQFF; cdr3_nt: TGCGCCAGCAGCCCGGCGGGGACTAGCGGGAGCGATGAGCAGTTCTTC
v_call: TRBV28; j_call: TRBJ1-5; d_call: NA; clone_size: NA; cdr3_aa: CASSFLGGGNQPQHF; cdr3_nt: TGTGCCAGCAGTTTCTTGGGGGGGGGCAATCAGCCCCAGCATTTT
v_call: TRBV10-3; j_call: TRBJ1-1; d_call: NA; clone_size: once; cdr3_aa: CAISVTGGRETEAFF; cdr3_nt: TGTGCCATCAGTGTAACAGGAGGCCGGGAGACTGAAGCTTTCTTT
v_call: TRBV20-1; j_call: TRBJ2-1; d_call: NA; clone_size: NA; cdr3_aa: CSASSDEQFF; cdr3_nt: TGCAGTGCTAGCTCGGATGAGCAGTTCTTC
v_call: TRBV14; j_call: TRBJ2-2; d_call: NA; clone_size: few; cdr3_aa: CASSQDRSGELFF; cdr3_nt: TGTGCCAGCAGCCAAGATCGGAGCGGGGAGCTGTTTTTT
v_call: TRBV5-1; j_call: TRBJ2-7; d_call: TRBD1; clone_size: NA; cdr3_aa: CASRTGTGVSEQYF; cdr3_nt: TGCGCCAGCAGAACCGGGACAGGGGTTAGCGAGCAGTACTTC
v_call: TRBV19; j_call: TRBJ2-1; d_call: TRBD2; clone_size: NA; cdr3_aa: CASSIEGTSGILEQFF; cdr3_nt: TGTGCCAGTAGTATAGAGGGAACTAGCGGGATCCTTGAGCAGTTCTTC
v_call: TRBV28; j_call: TRBJ2-3; d_call: NA; clone_size: few; cdr3_aa: CASSSLAVADKNPTDTQYF; cdr3_nt: TGTGCCAGCAGTTCCCTGGCGGTAGCGGATAAAAACCCCACAGATACGCAGTATTTT
v_call: TRBV28; j_call: TRBJ1-1; d_call: TRBD1; clone_size: NA; cdr3_aa: CASSLTGALTEAFF; cdr3_nt: TGTGCCAGCAGTTTAACAGGGGCGCTTACTGAAGCTTTCTTT
v_call: TRBV5-8; j_call: TRBJ2-5; d_call: TRBD2; clone_size: NA; cdr3_aa: CASSSPLGGKETQYF; cdr3_nt: TGTGCCAGCAGCTCACCTCTCGGGGGGAAAGAGACCCAGTACTTC
v_call: TRBV10-3; j_call: TRBJ2-1; d_call: TRBD2; clone_size: few; cdr3_aa: CAISERTPATSGVLEQFF; cdr3_nt: TGTGCCATCAGTGAGCGCACCCCAGCGACTAGCGGGGTACTCGAGCAGTTCTTC
v_call: TRBV6-2/TRBV6-3; j_call: TRBJ2-7; d_call: NA; clone_size: few; cdr3_aa: CASSSLVSLAGYEQYF; cdr3_nt: TGTGCCAGCAGTTCATTAGTAAGTCTGGCGGGCTACGAGCAGTACTTC
v_call: TRBV27; j_call: TRBJ2-1; d_call: NA; clone_size: NA; cdr3_aa: CASSYLRGEQFF; cdr3_nt: TGTGCCAGCAGTTACCTCCGCGGGGAGCAGTTCTTC
v_call: TRBV30; j_call: TRBJ1-2; d_call: NA; clone_size: NA; cdr3_aa: CAWSVGQNYGYTF; cdr3_nt: TGTGCCTGGAGTGTTGGACAGAACTATGGCTACACCTTC
v_call: TRBV5-6; j_call: TRBJ1-1; d_call: NA; clone_size: NA; cdr3_aa: CASSLGIPPLTEAFF; cdr3_nt: TGTGCCAGCAGCTTGGGTATCCCCCCCCTCACTGAAGCTTTCTTT
v_call: TRBV18; j_call: TRBJ2-7; d_call: TRBD2; clone_size: NA; cdr3_aa: CASSPKVGDRTSGACYEQYF; cdr3_nt: TGTGCCAGCTCACCGAAGGTGGGCGATCGGACTAGCGGGGCCTGCTACGAGCAGTACTTC
v_call: TRBV19; j_call: TRBJ2-3; d_call: NA; clone_size: once; cdr3_aa: CASRFSDTQYF; cdr3_nt: TGTGCCAGTAGATTTTCGGATACGCAGTATTTT
v_call: TRBV28; j_call: TRBJ1-1; d_call: NA; clone_size: NA; cdr3_aa: CASSHPGIATEAFF; cdr3_nt: TGTGCCAGCAGTCATCCGGGTATTGCCACTGAAGCTTTCTTT
v_call: TRBV6-5; j_call: TRBJ2-2; d_call: NA; clone_size: NA; cdr3_aa: CASNLAGLNTGELFF; cdr3_nt: TGTGCCAGCAATTTGGCGGGCCTGAACACCGGGGAGCTGTTTTTT
v_call: TRBV9; j_call: TRBJ1-1; d_call: NA; clone_size: NA; cdr3_aa: CASKAVNTEAFF; cdr3_nt: TGTGCCAGCAAAGCCGTGAACACTGAAGCTTTCTTT
v_call: TRBV5-8; j_call: TRBJ1-4; d_call: TRBD1; clone_size: NA; cdr3_aa: CASSLRDRGKELFF; cdr3_nt: TGTGCCAGCAGCTTGAGGGACAGGGGGAAGGAACTGTTTTTT
v_call: TRBV27; j_call: TRBJ2-5; d_call: TRBD1; clone_size: once; cdr3_aa: CASSLSRDRAETQYF; cdr3_nt: TGTGCCAGCAGTTTATCCCGGGACAGGGCTGAGACCCAGTACTTC
v_call: TRBV7-9; j_call: TRBJ1-6; d_call: TRBD1; clone_size: NA; cdr3_aa: CASSTGQGNNSPLHF; cdr3_nt: TGTGCCAGCAGCACAGGACAGGGAAATAATTCACCCCTCCACTTT
v_call: TRBV6-1; j_call: TRBJ2-3; d_call: TRBD2; clone_size: NA; cdr3_aa: CASSEVIAGGGTDTQYF; cdr3_nt: TGTGCCAGCAGTGAGGTCATAGCGGGGGGGGGCACAGATACGCAGTATTTT
v_call: TRBV2; j_call: TRBJ1-4; d_call: NA; clone_size: NA; cdr3_aa: CASSERGREKLFF; cdr3_nt: TGTGCCAGCAGTGAACGGGGAAGAGAAAAACTGTTTTTT
v_call: TRBV11-3; j_call: TRBJ1-1; d_call: TRBD1; clone_size: NA; cdr3_aa: CASSSTGTGTEAFF; cdr3_nt: TGTGCCAGCAGCTCGACCGGGACAGGGACTGAAGCTTTCTTT
v_call: TRBV9; j_call: TRBJ2-1; d_call: NA; clone_size: NA; cdr3_aa: CASSSSFSSYEQFF; cdr3_nt: TGTGCCAGCAGCTCGAGCTTTAGTTCCTATGAGCAGTTCTTC
v_call: TRBV5-1; j_call: TRBJ1-2; d_call: TRBD1; clone_size: NA; cdr3_aa: CASSTGQGALNYGYTF; cdr3_nt: TGCGCCAGCAGCACAGGACAGGGGGCGCTGAACTATGGCTACACCTTC
v_call: TRBV30; j_call: TRBJ2-1; d_call: TRBD2; clone_size: NA; cdr3_aa: CAGTTSGGALSSYNEQFF; cdr3_nt: TGTGCCGGAACCACTAGCGGGGGAGCCCTCAGCTCCTACAATGAGCAGTTCTTC
v_call: TRBV5-1; j_call: TRBJ2-2; d_call: TRBD1; clone_size: NA; cdr3_aa: CASRGQNNVGELFF; cdr3_nt: TGCGCCAGCAGGGGACAGAACAATGTCGGGGAGCTGTTTTTT
v_call: TRBV6-1; j_call: TRBJ2-5; d_call: NA; clone_size: NA; cdr3_aa: CASSEGDFSGQYF; cdr3_nt: TGTGCCAGCAGTGAAGGGGACTTCAGTGGCCAGTACTTC
v_call: TRBV7-9; j_call: TRBJ2-1; d_call: TRBD2; clone_size: NA; cdr3_aa: CASSLNSQGLAEQFF; cdr3_nt: TGTGCCAGCAGCTTAAACAGCCAAGGACTAGCGGAGCAGTTCTTC
v_call: TRBV28; j_call: TRBJ1-5; d_call: NA; clone_size: once; cdr3_aa: CASSLTGLGNQPQHF; cdr3_nt: TGTGCCAGCAGTTTGACAGGTCTCGGCAATCAGCCCCAGCATTTT
v_call: TRBV18; j_call: TRBJ2-7; d_call: TRBD2; clone_size: NA; cdr3_aa: CASSPTGLAGAREQYF; cdr3_nt: TGTGCCAGCTCACCAACAGGACTAGCGGGAGCTCGCGAGCAGTACTTC
v_call: TRBV11-3; j_call: TRBJ1-6; d_call: TRBD1; clone_size: NA; cdr3_aa: CASSSGQVNSPLHF; cdr3_nt: TGTGCCAGCAGCAGTGGACAGGTGAATTCACCCCTCCACTTT
v_call: TRBV7-9; j_call: TRBJ1-5; d_call: NA; clone_size: NA; cdr3_aa: CASSLGQALDQPQHF; cdr3_nt: TGTGCCAGCAGCTTAGGGCAGGCCTTGGATCAGCCCCAGCATTTT